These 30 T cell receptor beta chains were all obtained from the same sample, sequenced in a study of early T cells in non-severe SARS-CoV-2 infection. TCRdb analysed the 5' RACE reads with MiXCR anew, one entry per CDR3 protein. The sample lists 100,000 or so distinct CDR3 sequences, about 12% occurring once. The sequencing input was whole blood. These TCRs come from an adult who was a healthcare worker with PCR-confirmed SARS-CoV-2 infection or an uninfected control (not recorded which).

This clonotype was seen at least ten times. The chain's CDR3 is CSVSPDPNYGYTF. Written as DNA, the CDR3 is TGCAGCGTTTCCCCGGACCCTAACTATGGCTACACCTTC. The chain has TRBV29-1 and TRBJ1-2; D is unclear. Germline CDR1 is SQVTM and CDR2 is ANQGSEA. The CDR3 is 13 amino acids. With 5 bases removed from V and 0 bases from J, the gap between germline ends came to 10 bases.

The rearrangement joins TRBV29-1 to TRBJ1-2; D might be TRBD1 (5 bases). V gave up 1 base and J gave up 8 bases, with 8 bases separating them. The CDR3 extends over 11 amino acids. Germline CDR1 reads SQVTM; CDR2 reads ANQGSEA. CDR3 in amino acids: CSVEGWDGYTF. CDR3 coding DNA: TGCAGCGTTGAAGGATGGGACGGCTACACCTTC.

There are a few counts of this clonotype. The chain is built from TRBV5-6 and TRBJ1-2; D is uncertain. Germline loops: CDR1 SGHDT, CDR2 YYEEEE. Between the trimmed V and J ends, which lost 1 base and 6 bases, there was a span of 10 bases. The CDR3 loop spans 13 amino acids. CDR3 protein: CASSLPGPNGYTF. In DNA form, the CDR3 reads TGTGCCAGCAGCTTGCCCGGCCCGAATGGCTACACCTTC.

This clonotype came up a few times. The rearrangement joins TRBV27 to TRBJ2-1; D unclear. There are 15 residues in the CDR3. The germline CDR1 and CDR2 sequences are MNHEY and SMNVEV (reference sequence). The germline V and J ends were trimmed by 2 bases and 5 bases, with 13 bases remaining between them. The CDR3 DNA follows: TGTGCCAGCAGTTTAAGGCCCGACGGCAACAATGAGCAGTTCTTC. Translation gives CASSLRPDGNNEQFF.

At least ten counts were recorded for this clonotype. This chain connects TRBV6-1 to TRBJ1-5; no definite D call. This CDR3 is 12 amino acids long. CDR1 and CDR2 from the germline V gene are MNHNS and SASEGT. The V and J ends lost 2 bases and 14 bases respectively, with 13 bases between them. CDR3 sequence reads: CASSESRWEEHF. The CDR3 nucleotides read TGTGCCAGCAGTGAATCTAGGTGGGAGGAGCATTTT.

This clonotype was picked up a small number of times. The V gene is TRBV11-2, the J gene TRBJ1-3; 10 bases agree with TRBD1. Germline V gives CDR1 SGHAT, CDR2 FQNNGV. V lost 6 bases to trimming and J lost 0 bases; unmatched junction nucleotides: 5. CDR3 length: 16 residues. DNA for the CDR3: TGTGCCAGCAGGACGACAGGGGGCTCCTCTGGAAACACCATATATTTT. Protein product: CASRTTGGSSGNTIYF.

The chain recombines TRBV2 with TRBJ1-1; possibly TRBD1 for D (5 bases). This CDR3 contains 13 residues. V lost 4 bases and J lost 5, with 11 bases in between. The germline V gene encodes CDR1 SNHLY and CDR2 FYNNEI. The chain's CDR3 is CASSAHGGTEAFF. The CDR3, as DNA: TGTGCCAGCAGTGCCCACGGGGGTACTGAAGCTTTCTTT.

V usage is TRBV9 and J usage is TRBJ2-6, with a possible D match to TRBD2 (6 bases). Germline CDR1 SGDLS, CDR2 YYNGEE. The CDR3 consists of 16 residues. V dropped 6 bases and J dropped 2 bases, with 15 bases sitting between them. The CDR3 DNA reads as TGTGCCAGCATGGGGGAGGTCCGGGCTGGGGCCAACGTCCTGACTTTC. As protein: CASMGEVRAGANVLTF.

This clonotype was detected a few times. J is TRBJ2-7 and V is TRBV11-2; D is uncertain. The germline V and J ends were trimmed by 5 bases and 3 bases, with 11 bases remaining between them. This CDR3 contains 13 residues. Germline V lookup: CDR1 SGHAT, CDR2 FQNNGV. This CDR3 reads CASSAEWNYEQYF. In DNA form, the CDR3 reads TGTGCCAGCAGCGCGGAGTGGAACTACGAGCAGTACTTC.

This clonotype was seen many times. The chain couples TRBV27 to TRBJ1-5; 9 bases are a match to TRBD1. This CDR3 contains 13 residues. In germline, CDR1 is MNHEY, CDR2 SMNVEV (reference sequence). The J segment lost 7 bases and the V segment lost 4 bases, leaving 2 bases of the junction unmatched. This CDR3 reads CASSWDRVQPQHF. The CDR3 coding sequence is TGTGCCAGCAGTTGGGACAGGGTACAGCCCCAGCATTTT.

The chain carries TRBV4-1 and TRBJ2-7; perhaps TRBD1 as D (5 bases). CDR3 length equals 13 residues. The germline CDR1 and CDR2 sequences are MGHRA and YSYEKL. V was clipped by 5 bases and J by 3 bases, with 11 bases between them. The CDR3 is CASSLTVSYEQYF. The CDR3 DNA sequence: TGCGCCAGCAGCTTGACAGTTAGCTACGAGCAGTACTTC.

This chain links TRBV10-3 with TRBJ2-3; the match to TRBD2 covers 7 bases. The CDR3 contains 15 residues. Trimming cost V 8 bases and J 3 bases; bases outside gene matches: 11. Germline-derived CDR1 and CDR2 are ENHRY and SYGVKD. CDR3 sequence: CAIGDGGSPTDTQYF. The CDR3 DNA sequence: TGTGCCATCGGAGATGGCGGGAGCCCGACAGATACGCAGTATTTT.

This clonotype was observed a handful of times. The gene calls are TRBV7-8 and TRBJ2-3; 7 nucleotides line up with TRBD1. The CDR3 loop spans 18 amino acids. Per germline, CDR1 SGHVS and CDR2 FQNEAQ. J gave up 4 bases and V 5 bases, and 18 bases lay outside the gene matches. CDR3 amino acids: CASSRIPRLTGTPDTQYF. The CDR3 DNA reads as TGTGCCAGCAGCCGAATCCCTCGACTGACAGGGACACCAGATACGCAGTATTTT.

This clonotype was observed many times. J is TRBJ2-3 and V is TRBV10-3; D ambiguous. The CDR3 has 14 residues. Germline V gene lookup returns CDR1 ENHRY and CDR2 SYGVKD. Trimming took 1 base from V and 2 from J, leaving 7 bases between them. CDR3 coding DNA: TGTGCCATCAGTGAGTTCTCGGACACAGATACGCAGTATTTT. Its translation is CAISEFSDTDTQYF.

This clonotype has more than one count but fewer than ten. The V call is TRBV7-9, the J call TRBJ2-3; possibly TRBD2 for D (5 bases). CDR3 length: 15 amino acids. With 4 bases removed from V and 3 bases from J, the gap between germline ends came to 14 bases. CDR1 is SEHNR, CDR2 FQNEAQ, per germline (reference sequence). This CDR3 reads CASSSTSFQTDTQYF. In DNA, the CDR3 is TGTGCCAGCAGCTCAACTAGTTTTCAAACAGATACGCAGTATTTT.

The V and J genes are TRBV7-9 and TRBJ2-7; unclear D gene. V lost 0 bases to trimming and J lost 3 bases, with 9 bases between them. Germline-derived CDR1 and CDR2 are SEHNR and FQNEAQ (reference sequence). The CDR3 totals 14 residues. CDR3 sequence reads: CASSLAGPYYEQYF. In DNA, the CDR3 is TGTGCCAGCAGCTTAGCGGGCCCTTACTACGAGCAGTACTTC.

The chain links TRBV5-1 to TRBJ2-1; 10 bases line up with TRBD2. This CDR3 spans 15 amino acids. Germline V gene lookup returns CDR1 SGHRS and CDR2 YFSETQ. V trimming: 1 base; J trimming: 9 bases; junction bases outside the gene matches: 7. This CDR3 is CASSLSSGGPGEQFF. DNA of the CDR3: TGCGCCAGCAGCTTGAGTAGCGGGGGGCCGGGTGAGCAGTTCTTC.

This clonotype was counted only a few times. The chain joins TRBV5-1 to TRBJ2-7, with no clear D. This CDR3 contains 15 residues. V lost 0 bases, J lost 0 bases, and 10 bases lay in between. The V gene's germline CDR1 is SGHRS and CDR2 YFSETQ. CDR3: CASSLAPWSSYEQYF. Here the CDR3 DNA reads TGCGCCAGCAGCTTGGCGCCGTGGAGCTCCTACGAGCAGTACTTC.

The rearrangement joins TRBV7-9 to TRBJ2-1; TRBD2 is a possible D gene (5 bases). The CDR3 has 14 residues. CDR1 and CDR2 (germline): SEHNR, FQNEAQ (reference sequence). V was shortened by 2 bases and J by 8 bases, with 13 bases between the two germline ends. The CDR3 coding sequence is TGTGCCAGCAGCTTATATTCCTCAGCGGATGAGCAGTTCTTC. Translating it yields CASSLYSSADEQFF.

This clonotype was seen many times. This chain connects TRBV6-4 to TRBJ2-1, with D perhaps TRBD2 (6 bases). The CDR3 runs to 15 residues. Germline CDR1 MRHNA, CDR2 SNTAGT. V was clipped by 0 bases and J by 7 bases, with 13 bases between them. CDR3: CASSDSSGEVNEQFF. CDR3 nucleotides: TGTGCCAGCAGTGACTCGTCGGGAGAGGTTAATGAGCAGTTCTTC.

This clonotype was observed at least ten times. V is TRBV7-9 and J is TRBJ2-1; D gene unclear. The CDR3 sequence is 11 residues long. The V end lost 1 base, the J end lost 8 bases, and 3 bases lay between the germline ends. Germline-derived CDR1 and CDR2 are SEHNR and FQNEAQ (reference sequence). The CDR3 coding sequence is TGTGCCAGCAGCTTAGAAGATGAGCAGTTCTTC. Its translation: CASSLEDEQFF.

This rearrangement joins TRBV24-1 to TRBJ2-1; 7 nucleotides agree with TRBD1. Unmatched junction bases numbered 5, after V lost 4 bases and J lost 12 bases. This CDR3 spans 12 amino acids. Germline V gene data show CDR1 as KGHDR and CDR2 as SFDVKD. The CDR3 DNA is TGTGCCACCAGTGACCACAGGGGTTGGCAGTTCTTC. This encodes CATSDHRGWQFF.

In DNA form, the CDR3 reads TGTGCCAGCGCAAGAACAGGGGCGGAAGAGACCCAGTACTTC. Translated: CASARTGAEETQYF. The chain links TRBV6-2 or TRBV6-3 to TRBJ2-5; 7 bases align to TRBD1. The junction had 9 bases not matched to a gene; V was cut back by 8 bases and J by 3 bases. This CDR3 spans 14 amino acids. Germline V gene data show CDR1 as MNHEY and CDR2 as SVGEGT.

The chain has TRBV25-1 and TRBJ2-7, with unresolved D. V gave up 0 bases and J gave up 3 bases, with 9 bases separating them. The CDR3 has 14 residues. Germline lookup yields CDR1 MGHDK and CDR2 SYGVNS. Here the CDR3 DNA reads TGTGCCAGCAGTGAATATATGGCCGACTACGAGCAGTACTTC. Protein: CASSEYMADYEQYF.

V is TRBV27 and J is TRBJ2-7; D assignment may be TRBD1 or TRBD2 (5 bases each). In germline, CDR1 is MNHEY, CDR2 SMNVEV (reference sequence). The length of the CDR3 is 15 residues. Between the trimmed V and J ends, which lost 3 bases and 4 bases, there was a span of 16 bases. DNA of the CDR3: TGTGCCAGCAGTTTTGGGGGACCCAAGGTTTACGAGCAGTACTTC. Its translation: CASSFGGPKVYEQYF.

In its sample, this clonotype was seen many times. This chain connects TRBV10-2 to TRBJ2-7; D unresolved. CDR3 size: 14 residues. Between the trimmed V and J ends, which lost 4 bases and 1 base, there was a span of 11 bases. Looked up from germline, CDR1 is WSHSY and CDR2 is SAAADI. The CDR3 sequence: CASSVRPASYEQYF. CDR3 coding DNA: TGCGCCAGCAGTGTGCGGCCGGCATCCTACGAGCAGTACTTC.

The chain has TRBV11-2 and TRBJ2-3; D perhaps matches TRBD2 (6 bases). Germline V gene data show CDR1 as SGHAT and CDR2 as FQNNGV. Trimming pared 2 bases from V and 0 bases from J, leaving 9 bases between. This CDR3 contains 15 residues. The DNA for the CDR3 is TGTGCCAGCAGCTTACTAGCGACTAGCACAGATACGCAGTATTTT. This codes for CASSLLATSTDTQYF.

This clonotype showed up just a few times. For the CDR3, the DNA is TGTGCCAGCGCGTCTGGGGACCTAAACAATGAGCAGTTCTTC. This codes for CASASGDLNNEQFF. The gene calls are TRBV7-6 and TRBJ2-1; D might be TRBD1 or TRBD2, each matching 5 bases. The CDR3 is made up of 14 amino acids. In germline, CDR1 is SGHVS, CDR2 FNYEAQ. V dropped 8 bases and J dropped 5 bases, with 16 bases sitting between them.

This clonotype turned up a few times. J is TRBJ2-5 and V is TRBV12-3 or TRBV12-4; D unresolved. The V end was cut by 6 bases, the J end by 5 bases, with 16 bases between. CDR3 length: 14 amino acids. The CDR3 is CASSPDGRFETQYF. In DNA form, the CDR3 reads TGTGCCAGCAGCCCGGATGGGCGGTTCGAGACCCAGTACTTC.

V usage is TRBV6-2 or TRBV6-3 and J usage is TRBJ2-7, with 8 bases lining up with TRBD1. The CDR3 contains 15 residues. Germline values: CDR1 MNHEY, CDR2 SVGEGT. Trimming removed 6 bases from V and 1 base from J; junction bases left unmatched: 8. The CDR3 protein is CASRSRQGTSYEQYF. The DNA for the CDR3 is TGTGCCAGCAGAAGCAGACAGGGGACTTCCTACGAGCAGTACTTC.